These 29 T cell receptor beta chains share one sample of origin, sequenced in a study of persistence of HIV-infected CD4 T cells. Their cognate antigens are unknown. The immunoSEQ assay was version 4, run in survey mode. The repertoire was sequenced with immunoSEQ multiplex PCR; TCRdb's copy has only in-frame clones and lacks some. The sample records more than 30,000 clones, around four fifths being singletons. The stimulus was an HIV-1 Gag 15-mer peptide pool, approximately 0.93 ug/peptide/mL. Memory cells lacking CD40L and CD69 with high CD45RO were sorted. The sequencing here drew on CD4+ T cells sorted from PBMCs after approximately 20-hour stimulation, taken from a patient who received antiretroviral therapy. The receptors come from an adult woman with HIV who was CMV-seropositive.

The CDR3, as DNA: TGTGCCAGCAGCCGAGGACAGGGCACTGAAGCTTTCTTT. Its translation: CASSRGQGTEAFF. The chain joins TRBV12-3 or TRBV12-4 to TRBJ1-1; the match to TRBD1 covers 8 bases. The V segment lost 6 bases and the J segment 4 bases; nucleotides outside the gene matches: 4. The length of the CDR3 is 13 residues.

The chain uses TRBV18 and TRBJ2-6, with no clear D. The CDR3 totals 15 residues. V lost 0 bases to trimming and J lost 1 base, with 4 bases between them. Germline V gene lookup returns CDR1 KGHSH and CDR2 LQKENI. CDR3 loop: CASSPPKSGANVLTF. In DNA, the CDR3 is TGTGCCAGCTCACCACCGAAGTCTGGGGCCAACGTCCTGACTTTC.

This CDR3 is CASGLGTGMAFF. DNA for the CDR3: TGTGCTAGTGGTTTGGGAACAGGGATGGCTTTCTTT. The chain carries TRBV12-5 and TRBJ1-1; D may be TRBD1 (6 bases). This CDR3 is 12 amino acids long. Trimming removed 1 base from V and 11 bases from J, with 11 bases in between. The germline V gene has CDR1 LGHNT and CDR2 FRNRAP. The variable domain in full, with the rest retrieved from reference TRBV12-5 and TRBJ1-1, is DARVTQTPRHKVTEMGQEVTMRCQPILGHNTVFWYRQTMMQGLELLAYFRNRAPLDDSGMPKDRFSAEMPDATLATLKIQPSEPRDSAVYFCASGLGTGMAFFGQGTRLTVV.

The genes are TRBV5-6 and TRBJ1-4, with TRBD1 matching over 7 bases. Germline V CDR1 and CDR2: SGHDT, YYEEEE. CDR3 length equals 15 residues. V trimming: 4 bases; J trimming: 6 bases; junction bases outside the gene matches: 9. This CDR3 reads CASSLRAGGYEKLFF. DNA for the CDR3: TGTGCCAGCAGCCTTCGGGCAGGGGGGTATGAAAAACTGTTTTTT.

The rearrangement joins TRBV7-2 to TRBJ2-7; D not certain. Trimming cost V 4 bases and J 0 bases, with 7 bases left between them. Germline V gene sequence: CDR1 SGHTA, CDR2 FQGNSA. The CDR3 spans 13 residues. CDR3 in amino acids: CASSSWSSYEQYF. CDR3 DNA sequence: TGTGCCAGCAGCTCCTGGAGCTCCTACGAGCAGTACTTC.

This sequence joins TRBV28 and TRBJ2-4; D is unresolved. CDR3 length: 14 amino acids. Germline V gene lookup returns CDR1 MDHEN and CDR2 SYDVKM. Trimming cost V 6 bases and J 6 bases, with 15 bases left between them. In DNA form, the CDR3 reads TGTGCCAGCAGCCGACGGGTAATAGGAAACATTCAGTACTTC. Translated, it gives CASSRRVIGNIQYF.

The chain links TRBV7-9 to TRBJ2-1, with 12 bases lining up with TRBD2. The trim removed 5 bases at V and 6 bases at J, leaving 8 bases unmatched. The CDR3 spans 16 residues. The germline CDR1 and CDR2 sequences are SEHNR and FQNEAQ (reference sequence). CDR3 DNA: TGTGCCAGCAGCATCGGACTAGCGGGGTCGGGCAATGAGCAGTTCTTC. This gives the protein CASSIGLAGSGNEQFF.

This chain connects TRBV7-2 to TRBJ2-7; TRBD1 might be the D (5 bases). CDR1 SGHTA and CDR2 FQGNSA come from the germline V gene. The CDR3 sequence is 14 residues long. Trimming left V 0 bases short and J 6 bases short, with 12 bases between. The CDR3 loop is CASSLARGGSEQYF. CDR3 in DNA: TGTGCCAGCAGCTTAGCTAGGGGCGGTTCCGAGCAGTACTTC.

V gene TRBV24-1 combines with J gene TRBJ1-1, with D possibly being TRBD1 (6 bases). V was cut by 3 bases and J by 7 bases, with 14 bases left in between. In germline, CDR1 is KGHDR, CDR2 SFDVKD. The CDR3 spans 14 residues. The CDR3 protein is CATSDGSGANEAFF. CDR3 coding DNA: TGTGCCACCAGTGATGGATCGGGGGCTAATGAAGCTTTCTTT.

This chain joins TRBV5-5 and TRBJ1-5, with D unclear. V dropped 1 base and J dropped 1 base, with 9 bases sitting between them. The CDR3 runs to 15 residues. Germline CDR1 reads SGHKS; CDR2 reads YYEKEE (reference sequence). CDR3 residues: CASSLIIDSNQPQHF. The CDR3, as DNA: TGTGCCAGCAGCTTGATTATCGACAGCAATCAGCCCCAGCATTTT.

This clone has just a few counts. The chain has TRBV6-5 and TRBJ1-1; possibly TRBD1 for D (5 bases). V lost 5 bases, J lost 1 base, and 14 bases lay in between. The CDR3 runs to 15 residues. Germline CDR1 is MNHEY and CDR2 is SVGAGI. Written as DNA, the CDR3 is TGTGCCAGCAGTCCTCGGTACGGGGGGAACACTGAAGCTTTCTTT. Its translation is CASSPRYGGNTEAFF.

V is TRBV24-1 and J is TRBJ2-7; no clear D. Germline values: CDR1 KGHDR, CDR2 SFDVKD. The CDR3 is made up of 13 amino acids. The V and J ends lost 7 bases and 0 bases respectively, with 9 bases between them. Here the CDR3 DNA reads TGTGCCACCAGCGACGTGAACTCCTACGAGCAGTACTTC. As protein: CATSDVNSYEQYF.

V is TRBV6-5 and J is TRBJ1-2; no reliable D call. This CDR3 has 12 amino acids. The germline gives CDR1 MNHEY, CDR2 SVGAGI. V was shortened by 6 bases and J by 4 bases, with 9 bases between the two germline ends. The DNA for the CDR3 is TGTGCCAGCAGAGTAGAAGGCTATGGCTACACCTTC. Translated, it gives CASRVEGYGYTF.

This chain's CDR3 is CASSTQGRIRETQYF. The CDR3 DNA reads TGTGCCAGTAGTACCCAGGGACGGATCAGGGAGACCCAGTACTTC. The gene calls are TRBV19 and TRBJ2-5; either TRBD1 or TRBD2 may supply D (5 bases each). Trimming pared 4 bases from V and 5 bases from J, leaving 17 bases between. Germline CDR1 is LNHDA and CDR2 is SQIVND (reference sequence). The CDR3 covers 15 residues.

This clone was detected a few times. The sample carries other DNA sequences with the same CDR3. V gene TRBV3-1 (or the pseudogene TRBV3-2) combines with J gene TRBJ2-2, with D possibly being TRBD2 (7 bases). The CDR3 is 15 residues long. V was clipped by 4 bases and J by 5 bases, with 14 bases between them. CDR1 is LGHDT, CDR2 YNNKEL, per germline (reference sequence). The CDR3 nucleotides are TGTGCCAGCAGCCTTGGGGGGGCGAGGACCGGGGAGCTGTTTTTT. Translated, it gives CASSLGGARTGELFF.

This chain connects TRBV19 to TRBJ2-1; 10 bases line up with TRBD2. This CDR3 has 14 amino acids. The trim removed 10 bases at V and 10 bases at J, leaving 13 bases unmatched. Per the germline V gene, CDR1 is LNHDA and CDR2 is SQIVND (reference sequence). CDR3: CATDQAGGIGEQFF. The CDR3 nucleotides read TGTGCCACCGACCAAGCGGGAGGGATTGGGGAGCAGTTCTTC.

The rearrangement uses TRBV4-1 and TRBJ1-5, with TRBD1 as a possible D gene (5 bases). There are 13 residues in the CDR3. CDR1 and CDR2 from the germline V gene are MGHRA and YSYEKL. V lost 5 bases and J 4 bases, leaving 9 bases between the germline ends. CDR3 protein: CASSGDSNQPQHF. Written as DNA, the CDR3 is TGCGCCAGCAGCGGAGACAGTAATCAGCCCCAGCATTTT.

This clone appeared once. The chain carries TRBV24-1 and TRBJ1-2; 9 bases match TRBD1. The CDR3 extends over 14 amino acids. Looked up from germline, CDR1 is KGHDR and CDR2 is SFDVKD. The ends lost 2 bases at V and 5 bases at J; junction bases unmatched: 2. The CDR3 DNA reads as TGTGCCACCAGTGATTGGACAGGGGAGTATGGCTACACCTTC. Translating gives CATSDWTGEYGYTF.

The chain carries TRBV6-5 and TRBJ2-5; no clear D gene. With 0 bases removed from V and 5 bases from J, the gap between germline ends came to 16 bases. The germline gives CDR1 MNHEY, CDR2 SVGAGI. The CDR3 consists of 16 residues. The DNA of the CDR3 is TGTGCCAGCAGTTACTCGTATCAAGGGATTCGGGAGACCCAGTACTTC. This sequence encodes CASSYSYQGIRETQYF.

The V call is TRBV7-9, the J call TRBJ2-7, with D maybe TRBD1 (6 bases). In germline, CDR1 is SEHNR, CDR2 FQNEAQ (reference sequence). V lost 3 bases to trimming and J lost 2 bases, with 11 bases between them. This CDR3 contains 14 residues. The CDR3 is CASSFLGAAYEQYF. The CDR3 bases are TGTGCCAGCAGCTTTCTGGGGGCAGCCTACGAGCAGTACTTC. Based on the CDR3 plus reference TRBV7-9 and TRBJ2-7, the full variable domain is DTGVSQNPRHKITKRGQNVTFRCDPISEHNRLYWYRQTLGQGPEFLTYFQNEAQLEKSRLLSDRFSAERPKGSFSTLEIQRTEQGDSAMYLCASSFLGAAYEQYFGPGTRLTVT.

The gene calls are TRBV5-6 and TRBJ2-2; D remains ambiguous. Trimming pared 4 bases from V and 6 bases from J, leaving 10 bases between. The CDR3 contains 13 residues. The germline V gene has CDR1 SGHDT and CDR2 YYEEEE. CDR3 nucleotides: TGTGCCAGCAGCCCCCAGCCAGCCGGGGAGCTGTTTTTT. It translates to CASSPQPAGELFF.

The chain uses TRBV2 and TRBJ2-3; D perhaps matches TRBD2 (5 bases). V dropped 5 bases and J dropped 1 base, with 16 bases sitting between them. Germline V gene sequence: CDR1 SNHLY, CDR2 FYNNEI. The CDR3 spans 16 residues. Here the CDR3 DNA reads TGTGCCAGCAGTCCACCTGTGGGGAGACGCACAGATACGCAGTATTTT. As protein: CASSPPVGRRTDTQYF. Drawing the rest from reference TRBV2 and TRBJ2-3, the complete variable domain is EPEVTQTPSHQVTQMGQEVILRCVPISNHLYFYWYRQILGQKVEFLVSFYNNEISEKSEIFDDQFSVERPDGSNFTLKIRSTKLEDSAMYFCASSPPVGRRTDTQYFGPGTRLTVL.

The genes are TRBV29-1 and TRBJ1-2; possible D gene TRBD1, 5 bases. Trimming left V 6 bases short and J 3 bases short, with 11 bases between. The germline V gene encodes CDR1 SQVTM and CDR2 ANQGSEA. This CDR3 region has 12 residues. As DNA, the CDR3 is TGCAGCGTAGGGGAAAGGGACTATGGCTACACCTTC. Amino acids: CSVGERDYGYTF. The whole variable domain, remainder taken from reference TRBV29-1 and TRBJ1-2, is SAVISQKPSRDICQRGTSLTIQCQVDSQVTMMFWYRQQPGQSLTLIATANQGSEATYESGFVIDKFPISRPNLTFSTLTVSNMSPEDSSIYLCSVGERDYGYTFGSGTRLTVV.

The chain has TRBV19 and TRBJ2-1; 10 bases map to TRBD2. The CDR3 is made up of 16 amino acids. The germline V gene has CDR1 LNHDA and CDR2 SQIVND (reference sequence). The junction had 13 bases not matched to a gene; V was cut back by 4 bases and J by 10 bases. CDR3: CASSTPDLAGVQEQFF. Here the CDR3 DNA reads TGTGCCAGTAGTACCCCGGATCTAGCGGGAGTTCAGGAGCAGTTCTTC.

This chain links TRBV19 with TRBJ2-5; D possibly corresponds to TRBD1 (8 bases). Trimming took off 5 bases at V and 5 bases at J, with 15 bases between the two ends. Germline CDR1 and CDR2: LNHDA and SQIVND (reference sequence). The CDR3 is made up of 14 amino acids. CDR3 sequence reads: CASSSNRGGETQYF. In nucleotides, the CDR3 is TGTGCCAGTAGTTCGAACAGGGGGGGGGAGACCCAGTACTTC.

The chain carries TRBV10-3 and TRBJ1-1, with TRBD1 matching over 7 bases. This CDR3 region has 16 residues. Germline assignment: CDR1 ENHRY and CDR2 SYGVKD. Trimming took 2 bases from V and 5 from J; bases not matched to a gene: 11. The CDR3 loop reads CAISEGSTTGRTEAFF. CDR3 in DNA: TGTGCCATCAGTGAGGGAAGTACGACAGGGAGGACTGAAGCTTTCTTT.

This chain links TRBV10-2 with TRBJ2-2, with a possible D match to TRBD2 (7 bases). The CDR3 has 15 amino acids. Trimming removed 4 bases from V and 4 bases from J, with 13 bases in between. Germline lookup yields CDR1 WSHSY and CDR2 SAAADI. CDR3 bases: TGCGCCAGCAGTGCGCAGGGAGGGGGCACCGGGGAGCTGTTTTTT. It specifies CASSAQGGGTGELFF.

This chain connects TRBV28 to TRBJ1-2; D possibly corresponds to TRBD1 (6 bases). Trimming cost V 3 bases and J 8 bases, with 19 bases left between them. This CDR3 has 15 residues. Germline loops: CDR1 MDHEN, CDR2 SYDVKM. For the CDR3, the DNA is TGTGCCAGCAGTTTCAGTGGGGGGCGCAGGAACGGCTACACCTTC. Translation gives CASSFSGGRRNGYTF.

The rearrangement links TRBV7-9 to TRBJ1-1, with no clear D. This CDR3 is built from 13 residues. Germline CDR1 is SEHNR and CDR2 is FQNEAQ (reference sequence). The ends were cut back, 4 bases at V and 5 bases at J, with 11 bases in the middle. The CDR3 bases are TGTGCCAGCAGCTCCTACGGTGGGACTGAAGCTTTCTTT. Protein product: CASSSYGGTEAFF.